This entry describes one T cell receptor beta chain. No antigen is known for it. The source of the sample is a study of cytomegalovirus exposure and HLA in healthy donors. Study-wide points: The likely origin of a cluster of highly shared sequence variants was a sequencing artifact. Most TCR beta V segments were productive about 87% or about 30% of the time in an earlier analysis.

The primer mix had 60 Vbeta and 13 Jbeta primers. Clones were sequenced by immunoSEQ multiplex PCR, and TCRdb holds only the in-frame ones, with some missing. This repertoire shows about 120,000 clones, roughly 80% found once; its top ten account for around 2.7%. Germline lookup yields CDR1 SEHNR and CDR2 FQNEAQ (reference sequence). The CDR3 runs to 14 residues. V was shortened by 5 bases and J by 8 bases, with 15 bases between the two germline ends. Sequenced material: PBMCs. The genes are TRBV7-9 and TRBJ1-4; D gene uncertain. This TCR derives from a woman aged 40 to 50 in good health and CMV-seropositive. The CDR3 here is CASSPMRRNEKLFF. DNA of the CDR3: TGTGCCAGCAGCCCGATGAGGAGGAACGAAAAACTGTTTTTT.